The 24 T cell receptor beta chains given below trace back to one sample, sequenced in a study of blood T cell repertoires in COVID-19. The table came from immunoSEQ multiplex PCR; TCRdb's copy has only in-frame clones and leaves some out. Altogether about 39,000 clones are present, 80% to 90% being singletons, with the ten largest covering more than 20%. The sequenced sample was peripheral blood. The receptor source for this set is a man between 50 and 59 years old with active or convalescent COVID-19.

The V gene is TRBV4-1, the J gene TRBJ2-7, with 7 bases matching TRBD2. The CDR3 has 14 residues. The germline CDR1 and CDR2 sequences are MGHRA and YSYEKL. Losses at the gene ends were 4 bases for V and 3 bases for J; bases not matched to a gene: 6. This CDR3 is CASSPQRDLYEQYF. The DNA for the CDR3 is TGCGCCAGCAGCCCTCAGCGGGACCTCTACGAGCAGTACTTC.

The rearrangement links TRBV6-5 to TRBJ2-2, with D perhaps TRBD1 (5 bases). The V and J ends lost 5 bases and 0 bases respectively, with 7 bases between them. Germline V gives CDR1 MNHEY, CDR2 SVGAGI. This CDR3 is built from 14 residues. The CDR3 DNA sequence: TGTGCCAGCAGTCCGACAGCGAACACCGGGGAGCTGTTTTTT. It encodes CASSPTANTGELFF.

V gene TRBV2 combines with J gene TRBJ2-7, with a possible D match to TRBD1 (6 bases). CDR3 length equals 11 residues. The germline V gene has CDR1 SNHLY and CDR2 FYNNEI. Trimming took off 8 bases at V and 6 bases at J, with 11 bases between the two ends. The CDR3 coding sequence is TGTGCCAGCTCGAGGACAGTCGAGCAGTACTTC. This gives the protein CASSRTVEQYF.

The chain employs TRBV5-1 and TRBJ2-5, with a tentative D call TRBD1 (5 bases). Germline V gene data show CDR1 as SGHRS and CDR2 as YFSETQ. Trimming shortened V by 0 bases and J by 2 bases, and 5 bases separated the two germline ends. The CDR3 extends over 13 amino acids. The DNA for the CDR3 is TGCGCCAGCAGCTTGGGACAGCAAGAGACCCAGTACTTC. Amino acids: CASSLGQQETQYF.

The CDR3 DNA reads TGTGCCAGCAGAGGACTAGCGGGACGGGAGACCCAGTACTTC. It codes for CASRGLAGRETQYF. The rearrangement joins TRBV2 to TRBJ2-5; 12 nucleotides line up with TRBD2. J was trimmed by 5 bases and V by 6 bases; bases with no gene match: 4. CDR3 size: 14 residues. The germline gives CDR1 SNHLY, CDR2 FYNNEI.

The gene calls are TRBV2 and TRBJ2-2, with a possible D match to TRBD2 (6 bases). CDR3 length: 15 amino acids. V was shortened by 8 bases and J by 5 bases, with 18 bases between the two germline ends. Germline lookup yields CDR1 SNHLY and CDR2 FYNNEI. The DNA of the CDR3 is TGTGCCAGCGGACCTCGTGGAGGGACTACCGGGGAGCTGTTTTTT. It codes for CASGPRGGTTGELFF.

V is TRBV7-6 and J is TRBJ1-5, with 7 bases lining up with TRBD1. Germline V lookup: CDR1 SGHVS, CDR2 FNYEAQ. The CDR3 sequence is 18 residues long. With V trimmed by 2 bases and J by 2 bases, 12 bases remained unmatched. The CDR3 is CASSLRAPGTDRNQPQHF. Here the CDR3 DNA reads TGTGCCAGCAGCTTAAGGGCCCCCGGGACAGACCGCAATCAGCCCCAGCATTTT.

The chain is built from TRBV4-1 and TRBJ1-5; the D gene is possibly TRBD1 (6 bases). The CDR3 contains 15 residues. Looked up from germline, CDR1 is MGHRA and CDR2 is YSYEKL. The V end lost 1 base, the J end lost 3 bases, and 10 bases lay between the germline ends. The CDR3 DNA reads as TGCGCCAGCAGCCAAGGACAGGCCAACAATCAGCCCCAGCATTTT. Its translation: CASSQGQANNQPQHF.

The CDR3 loop is CASGLGAGETQYF. The CDR3 DNA reads TGTGCTAGTGGTTTGGGGGCGGGGGAGACCCAGTACTTC. The V and J genes are TRBV12-5 and TRBJ2-5; a weak D match, TRBD2 (6 bases). Germline CDR1 is LGHNT and CDR2 is FRNRAP. This CDR3 spans 13 amino acids. V was cut by 1 base and J by 5 bases, with 8 bases left in between.

The chain uses TRBV9 and TRBJ1-4, with 11 bases identical to TRBD1. Per germline, CDR1 SGDLS and CDR2 YYNGEE. V was clipped by 4 bases and J by 8 bases; unmatched bases: 10. This CDR3 has 16 residues. Here the CDR3 reads CASSPPTGQGGEKLFF. CDR3 sequence (DNA): TGTGCCAGCAGCCCCCCTACGGGACAGGGGGGGGAAAAACTGTTTTTT.

This clone was counted once. The V call is TRBV29-1, the J call TRBJ2-5, with D possibly being TRBD1 (5 bases). This CDR3 has 13 residues. From germline, CDR1 is SQVTM and CDR2 ANQGSEA. V was cut by 5 bases and J by 7 bases, with 17 bases left in between. The chain's CDR3 is CSVQKPGLGTQYF. CDR3 bases: TGCAGCGTTCAAAAGCCAGGGTTGGGGACCCAGTACTTC.

The gene calls are TRBV5-1 and TRBJ1-2; 9 bases are shared with TRBD1. Germline values: CDR1 SGHRS, CDR2 YFSETQ. Unmatched junction bases numbered 6, after V lost 7 bases and J lost 8 bases. The CDR3 is 12 amino acids. CDR3 loop: CASRRDREGYTF. CDR3 DNA sequence: TGCGCCAGCCGCCGGGACAGGGAAGGCTACACCTTC.

This chain joins TRBV5-4 and TRBJ2-3; 10 nucleotides match TRBD2. The V segment lost 4 bases and the J segment 5 bases; nucleotides outside the gene matches: 13. The CDR3 is 17 amino acids. Per germline, CDR1 SGHNT and CDR2 YYREEE (reference sequence). The CDR3 loop is CASSPGFKREGQDTQYF. The CDR3, as DNA: TGTGCCAGCAGCCCCGGTTTCAAGCGGGAGGGCCAAGATACGCAGTATTTT. The whole variable domain, filled in from reference TRBV5-4 and TRBJ2-3, reads ETGVTQSPTHLIKTRGQQVTLRCSSQSGHNTVSWYQQALGQGPQFIFQYYREEENGRGNFPPRFSGLQFPNYSSELNVNALELDDSALYLCASSPGFKREGQDTQYFGPGTRLTVL.

The rearrangement links TRBV5-1 to TRBJ2-1; D may be TRBD2 (5 bases). Trimming took off 6 bases at V and 0 bases at J, with 13 bases between the two ends. The CDR3 consists of 15 residues. Per germline, CDR1 SGHRS and CDR2 YFSETQ. DNA for the CDR3: TGCGCCAGCACTTCGAGCGGCAGCTCCTACAATGAGCAGTTCTTC. This translates into CASTSSGSSYNEQFF.

The CDR3, as DNA: TGTGCCAGCAGCACAGACAGGGACGCACCCCTCCACTTT. The encoded protein is CASSTDRDAPLHF. The rearrangement links TRBV7-3 to TRBJ1-6; TRBD1 agrees at 7 bases. CDR1 SGHTA and CDR2 FQGTGA come from the germline V gene. This CDR3 comprises 13 residues. J gave up 11 bases and V 5 bases, and 6 bases lay outside the gene matches.

This clone has just a few counts. The CDR3 DNA reads as TGTGCCAGCAGTGAGCAGTATGGAAACACCATATATTTT. Residues: CASSEQYGNTIYF. This chain uses TRBV6-1 with TRBJ1-3, with D uncertain. The CDR3 is 13 residues long. The V end lost 3 bases, the J end lost 3 bases, and 6 bases lay between the germline ends. The germline CDR1 and CDR2 sequences are MNHNS and SASEGT.

V usage is TRBV7-6 and J usage is TRBJ2-3, with D maybe TRBD1 (5 bases). V was shortened by 1 base and J by 0 bases, with 11 bases between the two germline ends. Germline V gene lookup returns CDR1 SGHVS and CDR2 FNYEAQ. The CDR3 is made up of 16 amino acids. CDR3 nucleotides: TGTGCCAGCAGCTTAGTGTCTAGGGGAAGCACAGATACGCAGTATTTT. Translated, it gives CASSLVSRGSTDTQYF.

The chain is built from TRBV21-1 and TRBJ1-5; the D call of TRBD1 is as the table states it, not checked on the DNA. TRBV21-1 is classified as a pseudogene. The CDR3 consists of 14 residues. The CDR3 sequence is CASSIAGGNQPQHF. The CDR3 DNA is TGTGCCAGCAGCATAGCAGGGGGCAATCAGCCCCAGCATTTT.

The chain is built from TRBV11-3 and TRBJ2-2; no firm D call. This CDR3 has 15 residues. CDR1 is SGHNT, CDR2 YENEEA, per germline. The V and J ends lost 2 bases and 6 bases respectively, with 13 bases between them. This chain's CDR3 is CASSLRRQNAGELFF. CDR3 coding DNA: TGTGCCAGCAGCTTACGGCGGCAAAACGCCGGGGAGCTGTTTTTT.

The chain couples TRBV6-6 to TRBJ1-6; D possibly corresponds to TRBD1 (6 bases). The CDR3 sequence is 13 residues long. Trimming took 7 bases from V and 7 from J, leaving 11 bases between them. The germline V gene encodes CDR1 MNHNY and CDR2 SVGAGI (reference sequence). CDR3 region: CASIPRGNSPLHF. The CDR3 DNA reads TGTGCCAGCATACCCAGGGGAAATTCACCCCTCCACTTT.

This rearrangement joins TRBV5-1 to TRBJ1-5, with a possible D match to TRBD1 (6 bases). Deletions cut 0 bases from V and 5 bases from J, with 9 bases between. The CDR3 loop spans 14 amino acids. CDR1 SGHRS and CDR2 YFSETQ come from the germline V gene. The CDR3 sequence is CASSLGGGDQPQHF. The CDR3 DNA sequence: TGCGCCAGCAGCTTGGGGGGGGGCGATCAGCCCCAGCATTTT.

V gene TRBV4-2 combines with J gene TRBJ2-3, with 13 bases fitting TRBD2. The junction had 13 bases not matched to a gene; V was cut back by 0 bases and J by 1 base. CDR1 and CDR2 from the germline V gene are LGHNA and YNFKEQ. The CDR3 runs 21 residues. CDR3 loop: CASSQEPGLAGVSSRTDTQYF. Written as DNA, the CDR3 is TGTGCCAGCAGCCAAGAACCAGGACTAGCGGGGGTTAGCAGTCGCACAGATACGCAGTATTTT.

The chain is built from TRBV3-1 (or the pseudogene TRBV3-2) and TRBJ2-2; unclear D gene. The germline V gene has CDR1 LGHDT and CDR2 YNNKEL (reference sequence). The V end was cut by 4 bases, the J end by 0 bases, with 3 bases between. CDR3 length: 13 residues. This CDR3 is CASSPANTGELFF. CDR3 nucleotide sequence: TGTGCCAGCAGCCCCGCGAACACCGGGGAGCTGTTTTTT.

The chain couples TRBV5-1 to TRBJ2-1; possibly TRBD1 for D (6 bases). The CDR3 is 14 residues long. CDR1 and CDR2 (germline): SGHRS, YFSETQ. Trimming removed 4 bases from V and 5 bases from J, with 13 bases in between. CDR3 coding DNA: TGCGCCAGCAGCCCGATGGACAGCAACAATGAGCAGTTCTTC. Its translation is CASSPMDSNNEQFF.